This TCR beta chain was found in a study of tumor-infiltrating lymphocytes in primary liver carcinoma. About the research overall: Patients of both sexes were 30 to 69 years old. Sample yields of productive TCRbeta reads, ranging from roughly 3.65 to 7.13 million, were similar across tissue types. Stage T1-T3 N0M0 and a size of about 4.2 to 10 cm characterized the tumors.

CDR1 and CDR2 from the germline V gene are MDHEN and SYDVKM. The CDR3 is 16 residues long. V was clipped by 1 base and J by 5 bases, with 17 bases between them. This clonotype has only one observation. With a constant-region primer, TCR beta cDNA was made from about 0.5 ug of total RNA. Researchers made the TCR beta libraries by running three nested multiplex PCR rounds with slightly modified ARM-PCR. The two initial PCR rounds, about 9 cycles each, used TRBV1-TRBV30 forward and C-beta reverse primers. MiXCR, applied by TCRdb to the multiplex PCR reads, yields one record per CDR3 protein. This sample has hundreds of thousands of distinct CDR3 sequences, with around three fifths found just once. Extraction also yielded germline DNA, while blood RNA was obtained from unsorted whole blood.

This TCR was recovered from a woman aged 25 to 39 with primary liver carcinoma and hepatitis B virus infection. The gene calls are TRBV28 and TRBJ2-5; maybe TRBD1 (6 bases). Sequenced material: peripheral blood. The CDR3 bases are TGTGCCAGCAGTTTATACACACCACAGGGCAAGGAGACCCAGTACTTC. As protein: CASSLYTPQGKETQYF.